The source of this TCR beta chain is a study of T cells in Graves' hyperthyroidism and ophthalmopathy. Study findings and constraints: Ophthalmopathy was separated from stable hyperthyroidism by a 13 V-J model. The model foresaw ophthalmopathy a median about 6.1 months prior to onset.

Trimming removed 6 bases from V and 7 bases from J, with 18 bases in between. The CDR3 has 13 amino acids. Looked up from germline, CDR1 is SQVTM and CDR2 is ANQGSEA. Amplification targeted TCR beta CDR3 regions from RNA transcripts. An initial round of RT-PCR targeting the TCR CDR3 relied on the HTBI primer set. MiXCR was run by TCRdb on the multiplex PCR reads, yielding one entry per CDR3 protein. Among 450,000 to 600,000 distinct CDR3 sequences listed, around 20% were seen once. The PBMCs were sourced from fresh peripheral blood (around 9.3 ml). This clonotype was found a few times. Its antigen is not identified.

Sequencing was carried out using blood. The clonotype was recovered from a man in his forties with Graves' ophthalmopathy. The chain recombines TRBV29-1 with TRBJ1-1; weak D call: TRBD1 (6 bases). This CDR3 is CSVSQGTLSEAFF. The CDR3 DNA follows: TGCAGCGTATCACAGGGTACACTAAGTGAAGCTTTCTTT. The entire variable domain, with the rest obtained from reference TRBV29-1 and TRBJ1-1, is as follows: SAVISQKPSRDICQRGTSLTIQCQVDSQVTMMFWYRQQPGQSLTLIATANQGSEATYESGFVIDKFPISRPNLTFSTLTVSNMSPEDSSIYLCSVSQGTLSEAFFGQGTRLTVV.